Listed here is a single T cell receptor (beta chain). Its antigen is not known. The CDR3 contains 17 residues. The ends lost 4 bases at V and 3 bases at J; junction bases unmatched: 7. Germline CDR1 is SGDLS and CDR2 is YYNGEE. This sample is drawn from a study of OX40 agonist ivuxolimab in advanced cancers. Study-level background: Clinicians treated patients with ivuxolimab, an agonistic anti-OX40 (CD134) antibody.

Profiled with immunoSEQ multiplex PCR; TCRdb holds only in-frame clones, not every one. The sample has 20,000 to 30,000 clones; roughly 79% are singletons. General study points: Some patients without response likewise showed low normalized clonal expansion. Among expanded peripheral T cells, antigen specificity went undetermined.

Sequencing used CD4+ or CD8+ T cells sorted from blood, obtained in a trial of the OX40 agonist ivuxolimab. This sequence joins TRBV9 and TRBJ2-1; 13 bases map to TRBD2. This TCR was sampled from an adult with an advanced solid tumor such as melanoma, head and neck, liver or kidney cancer. CDR3 residues: CASSYTSGGALYNEQFF. The CDR3 DNA sequence: TGTGCCAGCAGCTATACTAGCGGGGGGGCCCTCTACAATGAGCAGTTCTTC.